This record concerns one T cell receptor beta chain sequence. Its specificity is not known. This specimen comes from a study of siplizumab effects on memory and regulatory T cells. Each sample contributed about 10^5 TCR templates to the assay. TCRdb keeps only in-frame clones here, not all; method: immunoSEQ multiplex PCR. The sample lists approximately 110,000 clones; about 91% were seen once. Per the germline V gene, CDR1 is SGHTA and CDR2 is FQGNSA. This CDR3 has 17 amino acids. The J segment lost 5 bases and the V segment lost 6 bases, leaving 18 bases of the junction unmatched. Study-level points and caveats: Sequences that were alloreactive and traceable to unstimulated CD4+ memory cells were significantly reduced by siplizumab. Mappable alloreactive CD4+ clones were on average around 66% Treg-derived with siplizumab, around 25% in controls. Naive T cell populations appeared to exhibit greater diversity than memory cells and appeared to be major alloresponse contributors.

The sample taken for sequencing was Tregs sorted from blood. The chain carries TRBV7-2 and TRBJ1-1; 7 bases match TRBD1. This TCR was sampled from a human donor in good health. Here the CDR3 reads CASRALRDSGGRTEAFF. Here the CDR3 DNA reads TGTGCCAGCAGGGCCCTCCGGGACAGCGGGGGGCGAACTGAAGCTTTCTTT.